This T cell receptor beta chain came from a study of T cells after yellow fever vaccination (dated by TCRdb to about 2019). Notes on the research overall: The SMART-Seq v4 Ultra Low Input RNA kit was used to prepare libraries from fractions with low cell numbers. Bulk TCR alpha and beta repertoires were sequenced longitudinally to track T-cell clones before and after primary and booster YFV17D yellow fever vaccination. The cohort comprised two healthy male donors, one aged 18 to 29 and one aged 30 to 40 years. Bulk PBMC replicates and cell subsets were isolated from blood drawn at multiple timepoints before and after both primary and secondary immunization. Study-level results and caveats: Computational filtering was needed because FACS-sorted repertoires could contain abundant contaminating clonotypes from the bulk population. The secondary T-cell response was found to be weaker but faster than the primary response, with a peak reached on day 5 rather than on day 15. A small share of clonotypes occurred in both CD4 and CD8 compartments, likely arising from convergent recombination. After the booster, most of the clones that had expanded following primary vaccination were detected again (roughly 97% of CD4 and 80% to 90% of CD8), which suggests that memory was broadly maintained. The study included only a couple of donors, which limits how far the findings can be generalized.

TCR cDNA was synthesized by 5'RACE template switching, which introduced a universal primer site and unique molecular identifiers. Priming of cDNA synthesis was performed from both the TCR alpha and TCR beta constant segments. Library amplification used two PCR steps, and the second PCR step added sample barcodes and sequencing adapters. Sequencing of libraries was performed on Illumina HiSeq 2500 (2x100 bp) or NovaSeq (2x150 bp). On the study's bioinformatics: MIGEC handled demultiplexing of reads and collapsing into UMI consensus sequences, while MiXCR performed V(D)J alignment. Vaccine-responding clonotypes were identified with edgeR using replicate PBMC samples, with FDR below 0.01 and a log2 fold change above 5 up to day 15 being required. CD4 or CD8 identity was assigned to each bulk clonotype according to whether the clonotype was present at higher abundance in the sequenced CD4 repertoire or the sequenced CD8 repertoire. The public reads were run again by TCRdb, first through fastp at Q25 and then through MiXCR, and only productive beta chains were kept. CDR3 protein sequences are deduplicated, and each keeps its most common genes and DNA. The V and J calls here are based on TCRdb, not the publication. For this sample there are around 67,000 distinct CDR3 sequences; around 6.9% appear just once. The ten biggest clones cover 35% to 45% of the sample.

The treatment or condition label of this sample denotes: live attenuated yellow fever vaccine strain. A standard Ficoll-Paque protocol was used to isolate PBMCs from peripheral blood. CD4 and CD8 T-cell fractions were isolated with Dynabeads CD4 and CD8 positive selection kits. TriZol was used to extract RNA from bulk PBMCs, from CD4 and CD8 fractions, and from dextramer-positive and dextramer-negative fractions. Notes on this clonotype: Its target antigen remains unknown. Base qualities are not at hand, and no much larger clone is one base apart.

V is cut by 0 bases and J by 0 bases, and the space between the germline ends is 16 bases. CDR1 and CDR2 are read off the germline V gene as MNHEY and SVGEGT. CDR3 length: 18 amino acids, cysteine to phenylalanine. CDR3 DNA only is kept here, 54 bases in frame from base 1. Sequenced here: CD8+ T cells sorted from PBMCs, sampled about 5 days after the first yellow fever vaccination. This sequence originates from a man aged 18 to 30 who received the YFV17D yellow fever vaccine. The V gene is TRBV6-2 or TRBV6-3 and the J gene is TRBJ2-3; the D element might be TRBD1 or TRBD2, as each aligns at 6 bases. Read as DNA, the sequence is TGTGCCAGCAGTTACTCCTTCATGGGGGGCGACAGCACAGATACGCAGTATTTT. It specifies CASSYSFMGGDSTDTQYF.